This T cell receptor (beta chain) was profiled in a study of blood T cell repertoires in COVID-19. The protocol was immunoSEQ multiplex PCR, while the TCRdb copy is restricted to in-frame clones and leaves out a portion. This table has around 170,000 clones, about 80% appearing once. CDR3 length: 15 amino acids. The germline V gene has CDR1 SGHTA and CDR2 FQGNSA. Trimming cost V 2 bases and J 0 bases, with 8 bases left between them. This clonotype was obtained from a young man with active or convalescent COVID-19. Sequences were obtained from peripheral blood. The gene calls are TRBV7-2 and TRBJ2-1; no definite D call. The CDR3 sequence is CASSLLPSSYNEQFF. The CDR3 DNA is TGTGCCAGCAGCTTACTACCGAGCTCCTACAATGAGCAGTTCTTC.